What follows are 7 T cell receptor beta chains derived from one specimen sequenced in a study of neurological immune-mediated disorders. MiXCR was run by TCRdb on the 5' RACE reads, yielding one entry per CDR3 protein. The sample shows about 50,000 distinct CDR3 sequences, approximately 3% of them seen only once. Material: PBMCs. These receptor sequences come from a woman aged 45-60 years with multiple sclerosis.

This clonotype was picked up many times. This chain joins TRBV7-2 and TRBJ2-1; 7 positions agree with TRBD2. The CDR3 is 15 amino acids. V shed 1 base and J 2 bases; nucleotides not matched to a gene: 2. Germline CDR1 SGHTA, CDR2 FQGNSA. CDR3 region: CASSLGLATYNEQFF. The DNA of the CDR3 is TGTGCCAGCAGCTTAGGACTAGCCACCTACAATGAGCAGTTCTTC.

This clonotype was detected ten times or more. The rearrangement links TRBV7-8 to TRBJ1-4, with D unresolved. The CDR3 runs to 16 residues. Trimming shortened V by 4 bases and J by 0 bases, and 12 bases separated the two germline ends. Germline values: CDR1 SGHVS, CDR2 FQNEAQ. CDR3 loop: CASSSTFTTTNEKLFF. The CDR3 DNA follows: TGTGCCAGCAGCTCAACGTTCACCACAACTAATGAAAAACTGTTTTTT.

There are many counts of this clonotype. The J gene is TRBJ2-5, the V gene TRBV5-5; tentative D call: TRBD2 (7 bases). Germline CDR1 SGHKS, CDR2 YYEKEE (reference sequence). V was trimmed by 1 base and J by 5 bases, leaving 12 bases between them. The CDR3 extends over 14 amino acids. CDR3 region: CASSLSGGPETQYF. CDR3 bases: TGTGCCAGCAGCTTGTCGGGGGGCCCCGAGACCCAGTACTTC. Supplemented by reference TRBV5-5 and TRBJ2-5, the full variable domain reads DAGVTQSPTHLIKTRGQQVTLRCSPISGHKSVSWYQQVLGQGPQFIFQYYEKEERGRGNFPDRFSARQFPNYSSELNVNALLLGDSALYLCASSLSGGPETQYFGPGTRLLVL.

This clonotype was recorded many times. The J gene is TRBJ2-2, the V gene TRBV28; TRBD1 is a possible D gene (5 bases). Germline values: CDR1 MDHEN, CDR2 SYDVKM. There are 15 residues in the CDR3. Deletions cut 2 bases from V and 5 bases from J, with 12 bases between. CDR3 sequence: CASSLPMQGTGELFF. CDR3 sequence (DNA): TGTGCCAGCAGTTTACCCATGCAGGGAACCGGGGAGCTGTTTTTT.

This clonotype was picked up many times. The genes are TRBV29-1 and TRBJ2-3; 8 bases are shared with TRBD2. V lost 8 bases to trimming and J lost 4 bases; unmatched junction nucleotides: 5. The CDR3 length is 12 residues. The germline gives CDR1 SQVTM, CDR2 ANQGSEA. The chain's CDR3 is CSYAAGADTQYF. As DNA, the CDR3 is TGCAGCTACGCAGCGGGGGCAGATACGCAGTATTTT.

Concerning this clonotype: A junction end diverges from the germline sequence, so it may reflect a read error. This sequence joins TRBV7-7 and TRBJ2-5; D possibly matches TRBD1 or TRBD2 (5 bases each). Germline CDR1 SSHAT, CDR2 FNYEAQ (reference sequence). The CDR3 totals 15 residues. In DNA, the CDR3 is TGTGTCAGCAGCCCAATGGGGACCCCAGAAGAGACCCAGTACTTC. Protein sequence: CVSSPMGTPEETQYF.

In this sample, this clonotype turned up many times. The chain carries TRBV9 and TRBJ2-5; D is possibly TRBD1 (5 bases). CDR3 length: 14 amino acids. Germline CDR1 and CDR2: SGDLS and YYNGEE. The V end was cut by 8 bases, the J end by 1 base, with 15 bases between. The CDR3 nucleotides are TGTGCCAGTAACCAAGGACATCCCCAAGAGACCCAGTACTTC. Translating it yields CASNQGHPQETQYF.